A single sample gave rise to the 15 T cell receptor beta chains below, sequenced in a study of blood T cell repertoires in COVID-19. Clones were read by immunoSEQ multiplex PCR, and TCRdb kept only the in-frame ones, dropping some. The sample has over 150,000 clones; about 85% are singletons. Sequences were obtained from peripheral blood. The source is a man aged 60 to 69 with COVID-19, enrolled during active disease.

This chain uses TRBV5-1 with TRBJ2-7; tentative D call: TRBD1 (6 bases). Trimming took 4 bases from V and 5 from J, leaving 19 bases between them. The CDR3 is 15 amino acids. Germline assignment: CDR1 SGHRS and CDR2 YFSETQ. The CDR3 DNA reads TGCGCCAGCAGCGCTGCTCATCCTGCAGGGGACGAGCAGTACTTC. Protein: CASSAAHPAGDEQYF.

This clone came up a few times. This chain connects TRBV27 to TRBJ1-5; D perhaps matches TRBD1 (6 bases). Between the trimmed V and J ends, which lost 9 bases and 7 bases, there was a span of 25 bases. The CDR3 covers 16 residues. Germline CDR1 is MNHEY and CDR2 is SMNVEV (reference sequence). The DNA of the CDR3 is TGTGCCAGAGGGGGGGAGAGAGGGTTTAGCGAACAGCCCCAGCATTTT. It yields the protein CARGGERGFSEQPQHF.

The chain uses TRBV6-2 or TRBV6-3 and TRBJ1-5, with 11 bases identical to TRBD1. Unmatched junction bases numbered 2, after V lost 4 bases and J lost 9 bases. The CDR3 consists of 13 residues. The germline CDR1 and CDR2 sequences are MNHEY and SVGEGT. The CDR3 DNA follows: TGTGCCAGCAGTTTCGGGACAGGGGGGCCCCAGCATTTT. Translating gives CASSFGTGGPQHF.

V gene TRBV12-5 combines with J gene TRBJ2-3, with D possibly TRBD2 on 5 matching bases. CDR3 length equals 14 residues. Between the trimmed V and J ends, which lost 2 bases and 6 bases, there was a span of 12 bases. Germline V gives CDR1 LGHNT, CDR2 FRNRAP. The CDR3 loop is CASGLYAGGDTQYF. CDR3 nucleotide sequence: TGTGCTAGTGGTTTGTATGCGGGCGGGGATACGCAGTATTTT.

This chain connects TRBV5-4 to TRBJ1-2, with TRBD1 as a possible D gene (5 bases). The CDR3 consists of 15 residues. Germline CDR1 is SGHNT and CDR2 is YYREEE (reference sequence). V lost 0 bases to trimming and J lost 0 bases, with 9 bases between them. The CDR3 nucleotides read TGTGCCAGCAGCTTGGGCGACAGCACTAACTATGGCTACACCTTC. The encoded protein is CASSLGDSTNYGYTF. Looking up the rest from reference TRBV5-4 and TRBJ1-2 gives the full variable domain: ETGVTQSPTHLIKTRGQQVTLRCSSQSGHNTVSWYQQALGQGPQFIFQYYREEENGRGNFPPRFSGLQFPNYSSELNVNALELDDSALYLCASSLGDSTNYGYTFGSGTRLTVV.

As DNA, the CDR3 is TGTGCCAGCAGCTTAAGTATATCGGATACGCAGTATTTT. It translates to CASSLSISDTQYF. V and J are TRBV7-3 and TRBJ2-3; no definite D call. CDR3 length equals 13 residues. Germline assignment: CDR1 SGHTA and CDR2 FQGTGA. Trimming left V 1 base short and J 6 bases short, with 8 bases between.

The chain uses TRBV7-2 and TRBJ2-5, with D maybe TRBD1 (5 bases). The CDR3 covers 13 residues. V was trimmed by 6 bases and J by 5 bases, leaving 13 bases between them. In germline, CDR1 is SGHTA, CDR2 FQGNSA. The chain's CDR3 is CASSPGYYETQYF. The DNA for the CDR3 is TGTGCCAGCAGTCCAGGGTATTATGAGACCCAGTACTTC.

The chain links TRBV4-2 to TRBJ1-5, with D unclear. In germline, CDR1 is LGHNA, CDR2 YNFKEQ. This CDR3 region has 15 residues. V shed 3 bases and J shed 4 bases, with 13 bases lying between them. The CDR3 DNA is TGTGCCAGCAGCCAGGCCCCCGAGGGTAATCAGCCCCAGCATTTT. Its protein is CASSQAPEGNQPQHF.

The table lists this clone with a count of one. The chain links TRBV5-1 to TRBJ1-1, with D unclear. The germline gives CDR1 SGHRS, CDR2 YFSETQ. This CDR3 has 14 residues. Between the trimmed V and J ends, which lost 4 bases and 1 base, there was a span of 11 bases. This chain's CDR3 is CASSLQPGNTEAFF. Written as DNA, the CDR3 is TGCGCCAGCAGCCTACAGCCCGGGAACACTGAAGCTTTCTTT.

The chain links TRBV4-3 to TRBJ2-6; TRBD1 agrees at 12 bases. Germline V lookup: CDR1 LGHNA, CDR2 YSLEER. V lost 0 bases, J lost 2 bases, and 5 bases stayed unmatched. This CDR3 region has 19 residues. The CDR3 is CASSQESGQGAAGANVLTF. The CDR3 nucleotides read TGCGCCAGCAGCCAAGAATCGGGACAGGGGGCGGCTGGGGCCAACGTCCTGACTTTC.

The chain combines TRBV5-1 with TRBJ1-1; tentatively, D is TRBD1 (5 bases). The V end lost 4 bases, the J end lost 0 bases, and 10 bases lay between the germline ends. The CDR3 length is 14 residues. Germline CDR1 reads SGHRS; CDR2 reads YFSETQ. The DNA of the CDR3 is TGCGCCAGCAGCCCTAGACAGATGAACACTGAAGCTTTCTTT. Protein product: CASSPRQMNTEAFF.

The rearrangement links TRBV10-3 to TRBJ2-5; D may be TRBD2 (5 bases). This CDR3 is 17 amino acids long. V was clipped by 0 bases and J by 4 bases, with 18 bases between them. CDR1 is ENHRY, CDR2 SYGVKD, per germline. In DNA form, the CDR3 reads TGTGCCATCAGTGAGTCGGGTAAGCGGTTGATCGGAGAGACCCAGTACTTC. This sequence encodes CAISESGKRLIGETQYF.

The chain couples TRBV3-1 (or the pseudogene TRBV3-2) to TRBJ1-4; D gene uncertain. CDR3 length equals 15 residues. Germline V gene sequence: CDR1 LGHDT, CDR2 YNNKEL (reference sequence). The V gene lost 1 base and the J gene lost 0 bases, with 6 bases spanning the gap. This CDR3 reads CASSQVAATNEKLFF. The CDR3 DNA sequence: TGTGCCAGCAGCCAAGTGGCAGCAACTAATGAAAAACTGTTTTTT.

The rearrangement uses TRBV6-5 and TRBJ1-1; 9 positions agree with TRBD1. Germline V gives CDR1 MNHEY, CDR2 SVGAGI. This CDR3 spans 15 amino acids. V shed 2 bases and J 11 bases; nucleotides not matched to a gene: 12. CDR3 region: CASSYPGQGAPGAFF. As DNA, the CDR3 is TGTGCCAGCAGTTACCCGGGACAGGGAGCCCCTGGGGCTTTCTTT.

This chain joins TRBV6-5 and TRBJ2-5; possible D gene TRBD2, 5 bases. Germline-derived CDR1 and CDR2 are MNHEY and SVGAGI. The V end was cut by 5 bases, the J end by 1 base, with 14 bases between. The CDR3 consists of 15 residues. The CDR3 here is CASSLAGDPQETQYF. Here the CDR3 DNA reads TGTGCCAGCAGTCTAGCTGGGGATCCCCAAGAGACCCAGTACTTC.